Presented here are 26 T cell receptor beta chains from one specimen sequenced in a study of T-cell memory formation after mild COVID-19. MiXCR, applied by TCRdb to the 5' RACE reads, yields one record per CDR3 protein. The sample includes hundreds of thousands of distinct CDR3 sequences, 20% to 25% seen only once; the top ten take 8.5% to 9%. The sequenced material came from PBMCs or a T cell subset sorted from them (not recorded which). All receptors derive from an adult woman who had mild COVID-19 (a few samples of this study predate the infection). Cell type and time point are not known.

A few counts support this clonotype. The CDR3 nucleotides read TGCAGTGCTAGAGATCTCCCAGTCACCGGGGAGCTGTTTTTT. It codes for CSARDLPVTGELFF. The chain recombines TRBV20-1 with TRBJ2-2, with D unclear. The CDR3 has 14 amino acids. Germline CDR1 DFQATT, CDR2 SNEGSKA (reference sequence). Trimming took 0 bases from V and 4 from J, leaving 9 bases between them.

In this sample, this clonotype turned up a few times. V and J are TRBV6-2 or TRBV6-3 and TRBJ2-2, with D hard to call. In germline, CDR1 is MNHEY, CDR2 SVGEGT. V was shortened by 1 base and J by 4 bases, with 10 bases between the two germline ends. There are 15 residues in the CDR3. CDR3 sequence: CASSYWPVSTGELFF. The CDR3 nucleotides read TGTGCCAGCAGTTACTGGCCGGTTAGCACCGGGGAGCTGTTTTTT.

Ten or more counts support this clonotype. The CDR3, as DNA: TGTGCCAGCAGAGCTCCTAGCGGGGAGACCCAGTACTTC. Its protein is CASRAPSGETQYF. This chain joins TRBV12-3 or TRBV12-4 and TRBJ2-5; 8 bases map to TRBD2. The CDR3 is made up of 13 amino acids. V shed 6 bases and J 5 bases; nucleotides not matched to a gene: 5.

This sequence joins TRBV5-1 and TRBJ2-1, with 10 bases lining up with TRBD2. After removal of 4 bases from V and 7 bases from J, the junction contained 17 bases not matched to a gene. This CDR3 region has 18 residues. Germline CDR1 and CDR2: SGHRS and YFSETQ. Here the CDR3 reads CASSPRDGPSGGPNEQFF. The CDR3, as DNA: TGCGCCAGCAGCCCCCGCGACGGGCCTAGCGGGGGACCAAATGAGCAGTTCTTC.

CDR3 DNA sequence: TGTGCCAGCAGCCCGAATGATGACAGGGTAGGGGAGACCCAGTACTTC. Protein product: CASSPNDDRVGETQYF. The chain carries TRBV5-5 and TRBJ2-5; 7 bases fit TRBD1. In germline, CDR1 is SGHKS, CDR2 YYEKEE (reference sequence). This CDR3 is 16 amino acids long. V lost 4 bases, J lost 5 bases, and 14 bases stayed unmatched.

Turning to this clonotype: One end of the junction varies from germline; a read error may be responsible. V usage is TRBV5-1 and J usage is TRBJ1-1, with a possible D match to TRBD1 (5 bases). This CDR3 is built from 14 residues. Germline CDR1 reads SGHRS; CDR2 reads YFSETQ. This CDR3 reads CASRLGPASTEAFF. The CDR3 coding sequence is TGCGCCAGCAGATTGGGACCGGCGAGCACTGAAGCTTTCTTT.

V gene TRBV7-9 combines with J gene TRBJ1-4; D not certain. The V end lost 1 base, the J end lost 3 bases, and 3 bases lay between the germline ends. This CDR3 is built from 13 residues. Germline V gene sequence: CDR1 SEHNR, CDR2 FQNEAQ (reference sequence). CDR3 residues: CASSLVSNEKLFF. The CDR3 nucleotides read TGTGCCAGCAGCTTAGTTTCTAATGAAAAACTGTTTTTT.

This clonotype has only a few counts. The CDR3 region is CASSPGNPGEQYF. The CDR3 nucleotides read TGTGCCAGCTCACCAGGAAATCCGGGGGAGCAGTACTTC. The chain uses TRBV18 and TRBJ2-7, with a possible D match to TRBD2 (5 bases). The CDR3 totals 13 residues. Trimming removed 2 bases from V and 7 bases from J, with 12 bases in between. Germline V gene sequence: CDR1 KGHSH, CDR2 LQKENI.

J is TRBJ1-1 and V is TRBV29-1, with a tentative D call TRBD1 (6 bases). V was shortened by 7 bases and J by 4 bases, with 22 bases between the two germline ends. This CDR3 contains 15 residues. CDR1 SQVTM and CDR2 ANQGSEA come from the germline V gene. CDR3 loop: CSASYGTPQVTEAFF. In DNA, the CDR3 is TGCAGCGCATCCTATGGGACACCCCAGGTCACTGAAGCTTTCTTT.

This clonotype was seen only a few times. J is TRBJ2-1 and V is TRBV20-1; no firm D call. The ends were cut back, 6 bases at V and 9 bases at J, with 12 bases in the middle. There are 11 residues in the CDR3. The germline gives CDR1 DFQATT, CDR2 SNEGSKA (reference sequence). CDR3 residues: CSAARVTEQFF. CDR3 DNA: TGCAGTGCCGCCCGGGTGACTGAGCAGTTCTTC.

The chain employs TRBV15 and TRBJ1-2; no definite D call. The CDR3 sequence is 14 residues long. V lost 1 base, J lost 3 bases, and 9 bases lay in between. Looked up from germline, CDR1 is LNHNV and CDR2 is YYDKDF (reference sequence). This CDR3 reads CATSRARTDYGYTF. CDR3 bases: TGTGCCACCAGCAGAGCCCGGACGGACTATGGCTACACCTTC.

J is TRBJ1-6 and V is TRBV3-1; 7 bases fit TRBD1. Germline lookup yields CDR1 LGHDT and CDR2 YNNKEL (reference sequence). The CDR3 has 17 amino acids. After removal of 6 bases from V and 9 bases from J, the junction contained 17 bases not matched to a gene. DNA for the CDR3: TGTGCCAGCAGTCAGGACGGGGCGGGACAGTTCGGTTCACCCCTCCACTTT. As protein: CASSQDGAGQFGSPLHF.

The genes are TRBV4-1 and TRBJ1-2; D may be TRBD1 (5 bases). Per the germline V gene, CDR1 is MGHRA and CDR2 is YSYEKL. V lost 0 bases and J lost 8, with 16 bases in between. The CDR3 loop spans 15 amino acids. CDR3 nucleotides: TGCGCCAGCAGCCAAGAGGGTCCAAGGGGCGACGGCTACACCTTC. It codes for CASSQEGPRGDGYTF.

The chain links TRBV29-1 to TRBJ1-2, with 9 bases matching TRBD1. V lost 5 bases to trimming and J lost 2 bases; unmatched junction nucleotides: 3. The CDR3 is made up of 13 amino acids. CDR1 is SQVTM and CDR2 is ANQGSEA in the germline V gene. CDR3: CSVLGQGNYGYTF. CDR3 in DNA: TGCAGCGTTTTGGGACAGGGCAACTATGGCTACACCTTC.

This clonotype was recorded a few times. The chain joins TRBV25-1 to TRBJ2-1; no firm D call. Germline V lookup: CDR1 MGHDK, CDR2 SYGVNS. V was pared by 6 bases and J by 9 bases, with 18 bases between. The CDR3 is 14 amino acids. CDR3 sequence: CASSGHSQTSEQFF. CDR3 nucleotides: TGTGCCAGCAGCGGGCACTCGCAAACAAGTGAGCAGTTCTTC.

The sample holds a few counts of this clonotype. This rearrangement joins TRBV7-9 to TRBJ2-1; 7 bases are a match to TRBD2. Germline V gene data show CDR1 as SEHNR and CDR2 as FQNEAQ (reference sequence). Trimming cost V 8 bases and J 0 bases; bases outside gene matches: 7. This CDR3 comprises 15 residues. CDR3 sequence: CASHSGIGSYNEQFF. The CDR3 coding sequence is TGTGCCAGCCACAGCGGGATAGGCTCCTACAATGAGCAGTTCTTC.

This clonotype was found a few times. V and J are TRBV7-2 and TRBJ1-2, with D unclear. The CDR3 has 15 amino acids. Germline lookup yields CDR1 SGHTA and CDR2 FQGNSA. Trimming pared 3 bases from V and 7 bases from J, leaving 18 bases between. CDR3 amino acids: CASSFVPAAAFGYTF. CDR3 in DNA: TGTGCCAGCAGCTTCGTTCCCGCCGCGGCGTTTGGCTACACCTTC.

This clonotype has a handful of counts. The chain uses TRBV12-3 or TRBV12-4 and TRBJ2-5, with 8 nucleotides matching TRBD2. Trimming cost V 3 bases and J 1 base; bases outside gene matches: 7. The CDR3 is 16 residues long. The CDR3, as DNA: TGTGCCAGCAGTTTTTTCGGCGGGGGGTCCCAAGAGACCCAGTACTTC. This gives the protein CASSFFGGGSQETQYF.

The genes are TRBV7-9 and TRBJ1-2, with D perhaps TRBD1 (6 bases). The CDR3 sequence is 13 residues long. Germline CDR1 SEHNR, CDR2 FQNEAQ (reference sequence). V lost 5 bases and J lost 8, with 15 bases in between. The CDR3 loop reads CASSGTGPWGYTF. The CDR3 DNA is TGTGCCAGCAGCGGAACAGGGCCTTGGGGCTACACCTTC.

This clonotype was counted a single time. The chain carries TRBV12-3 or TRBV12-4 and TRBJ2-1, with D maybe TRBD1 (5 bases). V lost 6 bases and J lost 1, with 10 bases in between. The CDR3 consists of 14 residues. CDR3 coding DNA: TGTGCCAGCAGCCCACGACAGTCCTACAATGAGCAGTTCTTC. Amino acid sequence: CASSPRQSYNEQFF.

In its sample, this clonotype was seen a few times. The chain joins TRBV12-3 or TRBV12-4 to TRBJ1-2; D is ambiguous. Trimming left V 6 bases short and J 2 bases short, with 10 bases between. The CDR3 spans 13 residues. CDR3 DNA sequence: TGTGCCAGCAGCCCGACGACGAACTATGGCTACACCTTC. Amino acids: CASSPTTNYGYTF.

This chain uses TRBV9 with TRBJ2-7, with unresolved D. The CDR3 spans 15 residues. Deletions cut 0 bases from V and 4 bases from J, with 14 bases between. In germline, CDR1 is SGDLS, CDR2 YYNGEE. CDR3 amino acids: CASSVEGDIGYEQYF. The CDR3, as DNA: TGTGCCAGCAGCGTAGAAGGTGACATCGGATACGAGCAGTACTTC.

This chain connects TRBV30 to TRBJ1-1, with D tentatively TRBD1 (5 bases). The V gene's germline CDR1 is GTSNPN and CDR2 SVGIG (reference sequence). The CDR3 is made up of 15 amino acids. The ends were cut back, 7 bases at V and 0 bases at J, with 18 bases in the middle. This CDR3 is CASARGSPMNTEAFF. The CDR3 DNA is TGTGCCTCCGCTCGGGGCTCTCCCATGAACACTGAAGCTTTCTTT.

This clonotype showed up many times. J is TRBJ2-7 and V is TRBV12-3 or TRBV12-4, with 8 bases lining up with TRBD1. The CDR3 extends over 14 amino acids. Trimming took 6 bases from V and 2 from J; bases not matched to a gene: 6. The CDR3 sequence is CASRPGTGTYEQYF. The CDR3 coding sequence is TGTGCCAGCAGACCCGGGACAGGAACCTACGAGCAGTACTTC.

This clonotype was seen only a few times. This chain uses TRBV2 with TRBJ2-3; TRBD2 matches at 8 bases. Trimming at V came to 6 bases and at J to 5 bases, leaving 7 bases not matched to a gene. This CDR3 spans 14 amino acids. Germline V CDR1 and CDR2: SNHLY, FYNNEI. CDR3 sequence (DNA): TGTGCCAGCAGAAGTCGGGGGGGCCGAGATACGCAGTATTTT. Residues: CASRSRGGRDTQYF.

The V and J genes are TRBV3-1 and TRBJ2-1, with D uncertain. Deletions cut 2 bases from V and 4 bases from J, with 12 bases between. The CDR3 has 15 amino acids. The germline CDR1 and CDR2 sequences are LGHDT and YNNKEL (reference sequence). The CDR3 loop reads CASSQSVLFYNEQFF. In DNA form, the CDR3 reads TGTGCCAGCAGCCAATCGGTACTGTTTTACAATGAGCAGTTCTTC.